Included here is one T cell receptor (beta chain) sequence, with context. Its specificity is not known. The multiple sclerosis control group comprised treatment-naive patients with stable or active relapsing-remitting disease. Negative isolation yielded the CD8+ and CD4+ T cells, while FACS enriched the TEMRA cells. This record comes from a study of CD8 T cells in Susac syndrome. Whole-study results and caveats: By the study's own acknowledgment, its TCR sequencing and HLA analysis included relatively few individuals.

A quantity of about 0.45 to 1 ug RNA underwent reverse transcription using random hexamers. Coverage of TCR beta CDR3 amplification by immunoSEQ multiplex PCR extended to 54 Vbeta and 13 Jbeta. Via MiXCR, TCRdb re-called the immunoSEQ multiplex PCR reads, giving one row per CDR3 protein. The repertoire holds about 120,000 distinct CDR3 sequences, around 94% seen once, with approximately 0.12% in the top ten. The TCR comes from a human donor with multiple sclerosis. Material for sequencing was CD4+ T cells from PBMCs.

The CDR3 reads CASTQRGSTGGYGYTF. The CDR3 coding sequence is TGTGCCAGCACCCAGAGGGGCAGCACCGGGGGCTATGGCTACACCTTC. The chain recombines TRBV12-3 or TRBV12-4 with TRBJ1-2; tentative D call: TRBD1 (5 bases). The CDR3 consists of 16 residues. Trimming left V 7 bases short and J 4 bases short, with 22 bases between.